One and the same sample provided the 27 T cell receptor beta chains below, sequenced in a study of shared clonotypes between healthy human individuals (dated by TCRdb to 2018 to 2020). CD8 naive samples were CD45RO-negative cells positively selected for CCR7, giving a CD45RA+CCR7+ population that excluded TemRA cells. The protocol used for the library was the immunoSEQ multiplex PCR assay. What TCRdb holds here is the immuneACCESS table cut down to in-frame rearrangements. Part of the clones is not present; checked against another copy, under half of the missing clones reflect an unresolved V gene, and the others are unexplained. The sample table shows roughly 2 million clones, and approximately 94% are seen once. The ten largest make up 1% to 1.3% of the sample. Material for sequencing was naive CD8+ T cells sorted from blood. Explained via the paper, the cell subset or site label denotes: CD45RA+CCR7+. The receptors shown here come from a man aged 18 to 30 in good health.

The rearrangement links TRBV4-1 to TRBJ2-5; D perhaps matches TRBD2 (6 bases). The V gene's germline CDR1 is MGHRA and CDR2 YSYEKL. The V gene lost 0 bases and the J gene lost 5 bases, with 19 bases spanning the gap. The CDR3 contains 17 residues. Written as DNA, the CDR3 is TGCGCCAGCAGCCAAGATGGGGCGGGACTTGGCAGTGAGACCCAGTACTTC. Translation: CASSQDGAGLGSETQYF.

The sample holds one count of this clone. V gene TRBV2 combines with J gene TRBJ1-1; D gene unclear. The CDR3 is 12 amino acids. Trimming cost V 7 bases and J 1 base, with 7 bases left between them. Germline CDR1 reads SNHLY; CDR2 reads FYNNEI. CDR3 residues: CASTWGNTEAFF. Here the CDR3 DNA reads TGTGCCAGCACGTGGGGGAACACTGAAGCTTTCTTT.

This sequence joins TRBV5-6 and TRBJ1-2, with D possibly matching TRBD1 (5 bases). Germline V CDR1 and CDR2: SGHDT, YYEEEE. V lost 4 bases, J lost 5 bases, and 12 bases lay in between. The CDR3 is 13 residues long. The CDR3 loop reads CASSSAGEYGYTF. The DNA of the CDR3 is TGTGCCAGCAGCAGCGCGGGGGAGTATGGCTACACCTTC.

The chain is built from TRBV7-2 and TRBJ1-5; a weak D match, TRBD1 (5 bases). Trimming cost V 1 base and J 2 bases, with 15 bases left between them. This CDR3 spans 17 amino acids. CDR1 SGHTA and CDR2 FQGNSA come from the germline V gene. The CDR3 loop is CASSLEPGNWGNQPQHF. The DNA for the CDR3 is TGTGCCAGCAGCTTAGAGCCAGGGAATTGGGGCAATCAGCCCCAGCATTTT.

V and J are TRBV27 and TRBJ2-3; 12 bases line up with TRBD2. CDR1 and CDR2 from the germline V gene are MNHEY and SMNVEV (reference sequence). There are 16 residues in the CDR3. After removal of 6 bases from V and 4 bases from J, the junction contained 8 bases not matched to a gene. CDR3 DNA sequence: TGTGCCAGCAGCTATCTAGCGGGGGGGCCCTCAGATACGCAGTATTTT. This sequence encodes CASSYLAGGPSDTQYF.

V and J are TRBV25-1 and TRBJ1-2; 7 positions match TRBD1. Germline CDR1 reads MGHDK; CDR2 reads SYGVNS. The CDR3 consists of 15 residues. The V and J ends lost 1 base and 6 bases, in that order; junction bases with no gene match: 8. The DNA for the CDR3 is TGTGCCAGCAGTGAATGGAGTGATGGACAGGATGGCTACACCTTC. The encoded protein is CASSEWSDGQDGYTF.

This sequence joins TRBV10-2 and TRBJ2-7, with TRBD2 identical over 7 bases. V was clipped by 7 bases and J by 4 bases; unmatched bases: 7. Germline V gene data show CDR1 as WSHSY and CDR2 as SAAADI. The CDR3 contains 13 residues. The CDR3 nucleotides read TGCGCCAGCACTAAGCGGGGTGCGTACGAGCAGTACTTC. It is translated as CASTKRGAYEQYF.

This rearrangement joins TRBV5-4 to TRBJ2-3; a weak D match, TRBD2 (6 bases). V was shortened by 3 bases and J by 0 bases, with 11 bases between the two germline ends. This CDR3 region has 15 residues. Germline lookup yields CDR1 SGHNT and CDR2 YYREEE (reference sequence). CDR3 region: CASSSLASSTDTQYF. CDR3 DNA: TGTGCCAGCAGCTCGCTAGCGTCTAGCACAGATACGCAGTATTTT.

CDR3 DNA sequence: TGTGCCAGCAGCCTCCGAACAGGTAATGAGCAGTTCTTC. Its translation: CASSLRTGNEQFF. The chain couples TRBV27 to TRBJ2-1; D might be TRBD1 (5 bases). Germline CDR1 MNHEY, CDR2 SMNVEV (reference sequence). The CDR3 is 13 residues long. V lost 6 bases to trimming and J lost 7 bases, with 13 bases between them.

This clone was observed once. The chain employs TRBV11-2 and TRBJ2-7, with D maybe TRBD2 (5 bases). The CDR3 runs to 18 residues. Trimming cost V 2 bases and J 0 bases, with 20 bases left between them. The germline V gene encodes CDR1 SGHAT and CDR2 FQNNGV. The CDR3 DNA is TGTGCCAGCAGCTTATTTGAGGGTGGACCGACGAGCTCCTACGAGCAGTACTTC. This sequence encodes CASSLFEGGPTSSYEQYF. The whole variable domain, filled in from reference TRBV11-2 and TRBJ2-7, reads EAGVAQSPRYKIIEKRQSVAFWCNPISGHATLYWYQQILGQGPKLLIQFQNNGVVDDSQLPKDRFSAERLKGVDSTLKIQPAKLEDSAVYLCASSLFEGGPTSSYEQYFGPGTRLTVT.

The chain joins TRBV7-8 to TRBJ2-7, with TRBD1 matching 8 bases. Trimming at V came to 5 bases and at J to 0 bases, leaving 9 bases not matched to a gene. CDR3 size: 16 residues. Germline V CDR1 and CDR2: SGHVS, FQNEAQ. CDR3 in amino acids: CASSDDRGLLSYEQYF. The DNA of the CDR3 is TGTGCCAGCAGCGACGACAGGGGCCTCCTCTCCTACGAGCAGTACTTC.

The chain has TRBV4-3 and TRBJ1-4; D is possibly TRBD1 (5 bases). The germline V gene has CDR1 LGHNA and CDR2 YSLEER. The CDR3 runs to 18 residues. Trimming took 0 bases from V and 7 from J, leaving 21 bases between them. The CDR3 here is CASSQDLFRGPLGEKLFF. CDR3 nucleotides: TGCGCCAGCAGCCAAGATCTCTTTAGGGGTCCCCTTGGTGAAAAACTGTTTTTT.

This chain links TRBV19 with TRBJ2-3; D is perhaps TRBD2 (5 bases). The CDR3 consists of 14 residues. The germline CDR1 and CDR2 sequences are LNHDA and SQIVND (reference sequence). V was pared by 3 bases and J by 6 bases, with 13 bases between. The CDR3 region has the DNA TGTGCCAGTAGTATTAGTTTACTAGAGGATACGCAGTATTTT. Its translation: CASSISLLEDTQYF.

J is TRBJ1-2 and V is TRBV4-3; tentative D call: TRBD1 (6 bases). Trimming shortened V by 0 bases and J by 6 bases, and 17 bases separated the two germline ends. The length of the CDR3 is 16 residues. Germline CDR1 reads LGHNA; CDR2 reads YSLEER. The CDR3 here is CASSQDNKGTPDGYTF. The CDR3 nucleotides are TGCGCCAGCAGCCAAGATAATAAGGGGACACCGGATGGCTACACCTTC.

This chain connects TRBV13 to TRBJ2-7, with D possibly being TRBD1 (5 bases). The length of the CDR3 is 16 residues. Germline lookup yields CDR1 PRHDT and CDR2 FYEKMQ (reference sequence). Trimming took off 5 bases at V and 0 bases at J, with 17 bases between the two ends. The CDR3 nucleotides are TGTGCCAGCAGCCCGCGACAGTCCCCACGCTCCTACGAGCAGTACTTC. Its translation is CASSPRQSPRSYEQYF.

This chain joins TRBV4-1 and TRBJ2-3; perhaps D is TRBD1 or TRBD2 (5 bases each). V gave up 7 bases and J gave up 2 bases, with 10 bases separating them. The CDR3 runs to 13 residues. Germline values: CDR1 MGHRA, CDR2 YSYEKL. The chain's CDR3 is CASNGANTDTQYF. The CDR3 coding sequence is TGCGCCAGCAACGGGGCCAACACAGATACGCAGTATTTT.

This chain connects TRBV4-1 to TRBJ1-4, with a possible D match to TRBD1 (5 bases). The CDR3 runs 16 residues. Per the germline V gene, CDR1 is MGHRA and CDR2 is YSYEKL. Trimming removed 1 base at V and 7 bases at J, with 16 bases between. DNA of the CDR3: TGCGCCAGCAGCCAAGTGGCCGGGGGGAGAGGTGAAAAACTGTTTTTT. Amino acids: CASSQVAGGRGEKLFF.

This chain links TRBV11-2 with TRBJ2-7, with 11 bases that match TRBD2. The V gene end was trimmed by 0 bases and the J gene end by 0 bases; junction bases not matched to a gene: 4. The CDR3 is made up of 17 amino acids. In germline, CDR1 is SGHAT, CDR2 FQNNGV. The CDR3 sequence: CASSLDDLAGGSYEQYF. In DNA, the CDR3 is TGTGCCAGCAGCTTAGACGACCTAGCGGGAGGCTCCTACGAGCAGTACTTC.

This chain uses TRBV7-6 with TRBJ2-7; D might be TRBD1 (6 bases). Trimming removed 4 bases at V and 2 bases at J, with 12 bases between. From germline, CDR1 is SGHVS and CDR2 FNYEAQ. The length of the CDR3 is 14 residues. The chain's CDR3 is CASSSRGPTYEQYF. The CDR3 DNA is TGTGCCAGCAGCTCCAGGGGCCCCACCTACGAGCAGTACTTC.

The V call is TRBV4-1, the J call TRBJ1-4, with no clear D. The CDR3 is made up of 15 amino acids. Trimming shortened V by 0 bases and J by 8 bases, and 13 bases separated the two germline ends. Germline values: CDR1 MGHRA, CDR2 YSYEKL. CDR3: CASSQDEGSEEKLFF. CDR3 DNA: TGCGCCAGCAGCCAAGATGAGGGCTCAGAGGAAAAACTGTTTTTT.

The chain joins TRBV4-3 to TRBJ1-3; D might be TRBD1 (6 bases). CDR1 and CDR2 from the germline V gene are LGHNA and YSLEER. CDR3 length equals 16 residues. V was clipped by 0 bases and J by 4 bases, with 13 bases between them. CDR3 nucleotide sequence: TGCGCCAGCAGCCAAGACTCCGAGGGACACGGAAACACCATATATTTT. This encodes CASSQDSEGHGNTIYF.

The chain links TRBV5-6 to TRBJ2-5; the D is unclear. Germline V gene sequence: CDR1 SGHDT, CDR2 YYEEEE. The CDR3 totals 15 residues. V shed 4 bases and J shed 4 bases, with 17 bases lying between them. Here the CDR3 DNA reads TGTGCCAGCAGCCCCCCCATGGGGTATCGAGAGACCCAGTACTTC. It yields the protein CASSPPMGYRETQYF. Complete variable domain (other parts from reference TRBV5-6 and TRBJ2-5): DAGVTQSPTHLIKTRGQQVTLRCSPKSGHDTVSWYQQALGQGPQFIFQYYEEEERQRGNFPDRFSGHQFPNYSSELNVNALLLGDSALYLCASSPPMGYRETQYFGPGTRLLVL.

The rearrangement joins TRBV10-3 to TRBJ2-3; 7 bases align to TRBD1. The CDR3 runs 14 residues. Per the germline V gene, CDR1 is ENHRY and CDR2 is SYGVKD. With 10 bases clipped from V and 0 bases from J, the junction kept 7 bases outside the gene matches. The CDR3 reads CATADRESTDTQYF. Here the CDR3 DNA reads TGTGCCACCGCAGACAGGGAAAGCACAGATACGCAGTATTTT.

Details on this clone: Other DNA sequences in the sample encode the same CDR3. This chain joins TRBV10-2 and TRBJ2-7; D is possibly TRBD2 (6 bases). The V gene lost 10 bases and the J gene lost 4 bases, with 14 bases spanning the gap. The germline V gene encodes CDR1 WSHSY and CDR2 SAAADI. CDR3 length equals 12 residues. The CDR3 loop reads CATRDWPYEQYF. The CDR3 coding sequence is TGCGCCACTCGGGACTGGCCGTACGAGCAGTACTTC.

This chain links TRBV6-5 with TRBJ2-1; maybe TRBD1 (6 bases). This CDR3 is built from 15 residues. Germline V lookup: CDR1 MNHEY, CDR2 SVGAGI. Trimming shortened V by 5 bases and J by 0 bases, and 11 bases separated the two germline ends. CDR3 coding DNA: TGTGCCAGCAGTCACGACAGGAGCTCCTACAATGAGCAGTTCTTC. It translates to CASSHDRSSYNEQFF.

This clone was seen a single time. Other DNA sequences within the sample encode an identical CDR3. The rearrangement joins TRBV13 to TRBJ1-1; the D is unclear. V was shortened by 0 bases and J by 1 base, with 6 bases between the two germline ends. The CDR3 is made up of 14 amino acids. CDR1 PRHDT and CDR2 FYEKMQ come from the germline V gene (reference sequence). The CDR3: CASSLGRGNTEAFF. DNA of the CDR3: TGTGCCAGCAGCTTAGGCCGGGGGAACACTGAAGCTTTCTTT. Based on the CDR3 plus reference TRBV13 and TRBJ1-1, the full variable domain is AAGVIQSPRHLIKEKRETATLKCYPIPRHDTVYWYQQGPGQDPQFLISFYEKMQSDKGSIPDRFSAQQFSDYHSELNMSSLELGDSALYFCASSLGRGNTEAFFGQGTRLTVV.

This chain connects TRBV5-8 to TRBJ1-3; no definite D call. The ends were cut back, 0 bases at V and 4 bases at J, with 11 bases in the middle. The CDR3 covers 15 residues. Germline loops: CDR1 SGHTS, CDR2 YDEGEE. In nucleotides, the CDR3 is TGTGCCAGCAGCTTGGGGCAGTCTCCCGGAAACACCATATATTTT. This translates into CASSLGQSPGNTIYF.